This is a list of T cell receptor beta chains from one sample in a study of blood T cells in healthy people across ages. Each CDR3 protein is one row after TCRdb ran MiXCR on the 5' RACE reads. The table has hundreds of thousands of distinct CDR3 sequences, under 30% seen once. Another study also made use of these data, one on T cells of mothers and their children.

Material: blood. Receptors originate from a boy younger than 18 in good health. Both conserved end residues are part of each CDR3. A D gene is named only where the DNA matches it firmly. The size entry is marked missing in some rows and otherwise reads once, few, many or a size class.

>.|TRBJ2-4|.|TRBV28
CASSLSGTFQYF
TGTGCCAGCAGTTTATCCGGGACCTTTCAGTACTTC
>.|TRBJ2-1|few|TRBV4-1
CASSPNTRQNLYNEQFF
TGCGCCAGCAGCCCCAATACCCGACAGAACCTATACAATGAGCAGTTCTTC
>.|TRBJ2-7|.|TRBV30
CAWSPRGRSYEQYF
TGTGCCTGGAGCCCCCGGGGGCGCTCCTACGAGCAGTACTTC
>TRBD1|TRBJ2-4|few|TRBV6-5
CASSYSGTGENIQYF
TGTGCCAGCAGTTACTCCGGGACAGGAGAAAACATTCAGTACTTC
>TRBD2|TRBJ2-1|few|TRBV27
CASSPGTSGDNEQFF
TGTGCCAGCAGTCCCGGGACTAGCGGGGACAATGAGCAGTTCTTC
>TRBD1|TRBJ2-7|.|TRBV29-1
CSVLGDSYEQYF
TGCAGCGTTCTAGGGGACAGCTACGAGCAGTACTTC
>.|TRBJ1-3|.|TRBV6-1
CANSEALPGNTIYF
TGTGCCAACAGTGAAGCGTTACCTGGAAACACCATATATTTT
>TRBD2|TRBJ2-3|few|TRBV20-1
CSARGISGARTDTQYF
TGCAGTGCTAGAGGGATTAGCGGGGCCCGCACAGATACGCAGTATTTT
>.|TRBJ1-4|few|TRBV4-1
CASSPGTLTNEKLFF
TGCGCCAGCAGCCCTGGGACCCTAACTAATGAAAAACTGTTTTTT
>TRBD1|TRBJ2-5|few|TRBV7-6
CASSWDRETGETQYF
TGTGCCAGCAGCTGGGACAGGGAGACCGGAGAGACCCAGTACTTC
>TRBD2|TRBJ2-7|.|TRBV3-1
CASSPRGSSGGTYEQYF
TGTGCCAGCAGCCCCCGGGGGTCTAGCGGGGGAACCTACGAGCAGTACTTC
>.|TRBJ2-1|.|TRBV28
CASSSQVHSYNEQFF
TGTGCCAGCAGTTCGCAGGTCCACTCCTACAATGAGCAGTTCTTC
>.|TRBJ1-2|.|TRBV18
CASSSSGERSDRLGYTF
TGTGCCAGCTCATCGTCAGGGGAGCGTTCGGATCGACTTGGCTACACCTTC
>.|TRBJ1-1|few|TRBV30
CAWSVHSSGFF
TGTGCCTGGAGTGTTCACAGCTCGGGGTTCTTT
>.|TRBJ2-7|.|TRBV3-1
CASSPSGAAKGEQYF
TGTGCCAGCAGCCCTTCGGGAGCGGCCAAGGGGGAGCAGTACTTC
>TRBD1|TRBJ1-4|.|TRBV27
CASSIRKWTGGYEKLFF
TGTGCCAGCAGTATTCGAAAATGGACAGGGGGGTATGAAAAACTGTTTTTT
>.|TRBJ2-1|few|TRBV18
CASSPYSSKLSYNEQFF
TGTGCCAGCTCACCATATTCCTCCAAATTATCCTACAATGAGCAGTTCTTC
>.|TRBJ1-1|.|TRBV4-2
CASSQRTGPNTEAFF
TGTGCCAGCAGCCAACGTACCGGGCCGAACACTGAAGCTTTCTTT
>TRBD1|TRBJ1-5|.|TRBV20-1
CSAKGQPISQPQHF
TGCAGTGCTAAGGGACAGCCTATTAGTCAGCCCCAGCATTTT
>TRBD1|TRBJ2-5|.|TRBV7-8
CASSPRQGGETQYF
TGTGCCAGCAGCCCGCGACAGGGTGGGGAGACCCAGTACTTC
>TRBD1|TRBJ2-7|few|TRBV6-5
CASSSDRVSYEQSF
TGTGCCAGCAGTTCGGACAGGGTTAGTTACGAGCAGTCCTTC
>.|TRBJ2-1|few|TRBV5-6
CASSFGVAYNEQFF
TGTGCCAGCAGCTTCGGCGTGGCCTACAATGAGCAGTTCTTC
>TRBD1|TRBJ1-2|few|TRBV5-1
CASSRDSPFYGYTF
TGCGCCAGCAGCAGGGACAGCCCGTTTTATGGCTACACCTTC
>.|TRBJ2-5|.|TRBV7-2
CASSTGVWETQYF
TGTGCCAGCAGCACCGGAGTGTGGGAGACCCAGTACTTC